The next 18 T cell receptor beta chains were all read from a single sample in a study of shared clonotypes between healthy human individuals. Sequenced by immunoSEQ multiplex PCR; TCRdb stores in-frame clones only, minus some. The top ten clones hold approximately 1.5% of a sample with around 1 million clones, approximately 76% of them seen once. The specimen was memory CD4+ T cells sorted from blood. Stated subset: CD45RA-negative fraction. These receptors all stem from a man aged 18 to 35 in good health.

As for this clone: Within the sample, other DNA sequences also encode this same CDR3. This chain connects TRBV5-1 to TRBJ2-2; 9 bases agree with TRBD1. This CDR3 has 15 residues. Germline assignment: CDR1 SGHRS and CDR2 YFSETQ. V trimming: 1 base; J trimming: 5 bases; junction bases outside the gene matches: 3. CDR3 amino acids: CASSLQGQGTGELFF. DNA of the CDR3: TGCGCCAGCAGCTTGCAGGGACAGGGAACCGGGGAGCTGTTTTTT.

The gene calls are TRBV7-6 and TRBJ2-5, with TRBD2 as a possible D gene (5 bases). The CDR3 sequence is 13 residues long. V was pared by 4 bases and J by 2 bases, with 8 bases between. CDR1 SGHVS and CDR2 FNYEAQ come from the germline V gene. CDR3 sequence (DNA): TGTGCCAGCAGCTCTGGACTGCAAGAGACCCAGTACTTC. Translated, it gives CASSSGLQETQYF. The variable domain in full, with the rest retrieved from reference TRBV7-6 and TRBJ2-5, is GAGVSQSPRYKVTKRGQDVALRCDPISGHVSLYWYRQALGQGPEFLTYFNYEAQQDKSGLPNDRFSAERPEGSISTLTIQRTEQRDSAMYRCASSSGLQETQYFGPGTRLLVL.

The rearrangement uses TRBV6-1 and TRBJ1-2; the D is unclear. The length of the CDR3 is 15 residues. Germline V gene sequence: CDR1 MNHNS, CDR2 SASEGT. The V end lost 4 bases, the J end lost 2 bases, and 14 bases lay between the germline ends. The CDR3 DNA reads TGTGCCAGCAGTGTTCGGGCCAGCTCGAACTATGGCTACACCTTC. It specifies CASSVRASSNYGYTF.

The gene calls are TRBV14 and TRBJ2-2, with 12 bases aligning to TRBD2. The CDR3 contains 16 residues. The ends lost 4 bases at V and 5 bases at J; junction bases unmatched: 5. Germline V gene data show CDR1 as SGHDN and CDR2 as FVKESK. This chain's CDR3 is CASSPQLAGGTGELFF. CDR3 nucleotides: TGTGCCAGCAGCCCCCAACTAGCGGGGGGAACCGGGGAGCTGTTTTTT.

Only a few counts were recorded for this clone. The CDR3 DNA is TGTGCCAGCTCACCGGCAGGGCGCGGATACGAGCAGTACTTC. It yields the protein CASSPAGRGYEQYF. The V call is TRBV18, the J call TRBJ2-7, with D perhaps matching TRBD1 (5 bases). Trimming stripped 3 bases from V and 4 bases from J, with 13 bases between. Germline lookup yields CDR1 KGHSH and CDR2 LQKENI. The CDR3 spans 14 residues.

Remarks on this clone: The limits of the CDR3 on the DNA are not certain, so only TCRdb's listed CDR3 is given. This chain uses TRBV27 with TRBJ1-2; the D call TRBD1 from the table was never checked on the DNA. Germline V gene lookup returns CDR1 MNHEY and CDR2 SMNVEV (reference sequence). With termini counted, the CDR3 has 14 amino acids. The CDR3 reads CASSFLAGENGYTF.

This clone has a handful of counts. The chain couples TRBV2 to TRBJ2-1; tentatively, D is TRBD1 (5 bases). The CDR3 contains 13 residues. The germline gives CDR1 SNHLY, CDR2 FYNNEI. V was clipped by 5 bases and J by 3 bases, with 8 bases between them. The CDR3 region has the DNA TGTGCCAGCAGTCAGCAGGGCTACAATGAGCAGTTCTTC. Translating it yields CASSQQGYNEQFF.

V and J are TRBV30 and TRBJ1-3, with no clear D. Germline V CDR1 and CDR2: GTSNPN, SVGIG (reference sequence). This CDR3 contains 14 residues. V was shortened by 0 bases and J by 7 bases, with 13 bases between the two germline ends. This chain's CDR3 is CAWSVRPLGNTIYF. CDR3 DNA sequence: TGTGCCTGGAGTGTACGACCATTAGGGAACACCATATATTTT.

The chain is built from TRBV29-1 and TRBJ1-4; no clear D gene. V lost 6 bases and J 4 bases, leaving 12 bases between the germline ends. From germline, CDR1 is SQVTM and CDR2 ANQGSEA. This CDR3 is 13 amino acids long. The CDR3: CSVREGGNEKLFF. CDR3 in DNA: TGCAGCGTGAGGGAGGGCGGTAATGAAAAACTGTTTTTT.

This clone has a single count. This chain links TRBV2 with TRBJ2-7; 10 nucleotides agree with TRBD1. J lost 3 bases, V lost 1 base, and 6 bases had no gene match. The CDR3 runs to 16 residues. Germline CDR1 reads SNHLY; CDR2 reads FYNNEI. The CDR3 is CASSEGGTGVVYEQYF. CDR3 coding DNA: TGTGCCAGCAGTGAAGGGGGGACAGGGGTAGTCTACGAGCAGTACTTC. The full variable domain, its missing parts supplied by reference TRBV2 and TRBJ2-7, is EPEVTQTPSHQVTQMGQEVILRCVPISNHLYFYWYRQILGQKVEFLVSFYNNEISEKSEIFDDQFSVERPDGSNFTLKIRSTKLEDSAMYFCASSEGGTGVVYEQYFGPGTRLTVT.

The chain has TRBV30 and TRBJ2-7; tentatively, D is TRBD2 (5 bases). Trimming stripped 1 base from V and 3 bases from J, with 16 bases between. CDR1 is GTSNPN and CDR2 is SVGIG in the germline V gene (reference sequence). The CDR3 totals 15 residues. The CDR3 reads CAWSDRGAIDYEQYF. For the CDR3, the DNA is TGTGCCTGGAGTGATCGGGGAGCAATAGACTACGAGCAGTACTTC.

As DNA, the CDR3 is TGTGCCAGCAGACGGAATAGCAATCAGCCCCAGCATTTT. Translation: CASRRNSNQPQHF. The V call is TRBV6-1, the J call TRBJ1-5; D gene unclear. CDR1 is MNHNS, CDR2 SASEGT, per germline. Between the trimmed V and J ends, which lost 6 bases and 0 bases, there was a span of 6 bases. The CDR3 is 13 residues long.

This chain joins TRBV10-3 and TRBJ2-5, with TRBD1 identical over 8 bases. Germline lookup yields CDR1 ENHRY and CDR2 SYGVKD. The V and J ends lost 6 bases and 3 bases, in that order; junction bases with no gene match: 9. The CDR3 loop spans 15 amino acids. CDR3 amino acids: CAIRSGTGSKETQYF. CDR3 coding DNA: TGTGCCATCAGATCCGGGACAGGCTCCAAAGAGACCCAGTACTTC.

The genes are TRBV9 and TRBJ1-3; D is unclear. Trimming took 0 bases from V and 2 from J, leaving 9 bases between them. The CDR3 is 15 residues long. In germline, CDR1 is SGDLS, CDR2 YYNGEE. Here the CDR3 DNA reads TGTGCCAGCAGCGTAGACCCCGCAACTGGAAACACCATATATTTT. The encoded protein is CASSVDPATGNTIYF.

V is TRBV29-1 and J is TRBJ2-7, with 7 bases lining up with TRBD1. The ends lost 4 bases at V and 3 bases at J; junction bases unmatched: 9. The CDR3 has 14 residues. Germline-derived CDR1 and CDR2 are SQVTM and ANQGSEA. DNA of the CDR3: TGCAGCGTTGTCTCCGTCGACAGGGACTACGAGCAGTACTTC. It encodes CSVVSVDRDYEQYF.

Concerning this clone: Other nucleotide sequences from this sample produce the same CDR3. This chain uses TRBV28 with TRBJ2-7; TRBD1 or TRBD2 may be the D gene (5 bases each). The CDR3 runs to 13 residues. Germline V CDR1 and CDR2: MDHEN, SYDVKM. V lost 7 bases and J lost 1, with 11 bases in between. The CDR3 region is CASTPGQSYEQYF. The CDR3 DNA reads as TGTGCCAGCACCCCGGGGCAGTCCTACGAGCAGTACTTC.

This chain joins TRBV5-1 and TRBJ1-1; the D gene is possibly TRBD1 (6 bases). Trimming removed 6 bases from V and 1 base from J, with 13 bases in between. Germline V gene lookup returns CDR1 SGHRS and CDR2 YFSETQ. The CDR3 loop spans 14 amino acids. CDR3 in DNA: TGCGCCAGCACCGATCTGACAGGGAACACTGAAGCTTTCTTT. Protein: CASTDLTGNTEAFF.

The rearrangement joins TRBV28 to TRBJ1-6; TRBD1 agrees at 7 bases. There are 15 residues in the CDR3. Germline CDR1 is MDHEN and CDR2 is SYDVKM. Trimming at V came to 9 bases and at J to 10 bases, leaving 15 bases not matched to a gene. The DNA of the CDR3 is TGTGCCAGTAGAATAGGGACAGCCCAGAGCTCACCCCTCCACTTT. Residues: CASRIGTAQSSPLHF.